The 8 T cell receptor beta chains given below trace back to one sample, sequenced in a study of shared clonotypes between healthy human individuals. CD45RO negativity and positive selection for CCR7 defined naive CD8 cells, a population that excluded terminally differentiated effector memory CD45RA+ cells. The repertoire was sequenced with immunoSEQ multiplex PCR; TCRdb's copy has only in-frame clones and lacks some. The data contain over 2,000,000 clones, 93% of them seen just once; the ten biggest clones take up under 2%. The sequenced sample was naive CD8+ T cells from PBMCs. These TCRs come from a man younger than 30 in good health. Some clones in this sample may be carry-over from other donors' samples.

The chain has TRBV4-2 and TRBJ2-7; 8 bases line up with TRBD1. In germline, CDR1 is LGHNA, CDR2 YNFKEQ. J lost 1 base, V lost 1 base, and 9 bases had no gene match. The CDR3 has 17 amino acids. Written as DNA, the CDR3 is TGTGCCAGCAGCCAAGCAATGGTAGGACAGGGATCCTACGAGCAGTACTTC. It is translated as CASSQAMVGQGSYEQYF.

This clone was seen a single time. The chain combines TRBV14 with TRBJ2-7; D not certain. CDR3 length: 15 residues. From germline, CDR1 is SGHDN and CDR2 FVKESK. V gave up 0 bases and J gave up 6 bases, with 15 bases separating them. The CDR3 protein is CASSQEGLVFLEQYF. DNA of the CDR3: TGTGCCAGCAGCCAAGAGGGCCTAGTTTTTCTCGAGCAGTACTTC.

This clone showed up just once. The chain employs TRBV27 and TRBJ2-4, with D possibly being TRBD1 (6 bases). V was trimmed by 0 bases and J by 9 bases, leaving 12 bases between them. The germline V gene has CDR1 MNHEY and CDR2 SMNVEV (reference sequence). This CDR3 spans 14 amino acids. CDR3 in DNA: TGTGCCAGCAGTTTATCCCGTGGGGGCCTCATTCAGTACTTC. As protein: CASSLSRGGLIQYF.

The DNA of the CDR3 is TGTGCCAGTTCGTTCAGGGGAACCTCCTACAATGAGCAGTTCTTC. This gives the protein CASSFRGTSYNEQFF. V usage is TRBV27 and J usage is TRBJ2-1; a weak D match, TRBD1 (6 bases). Germline V CDR1 and CDR2: MNHEY, SMNVEV (reference sequence). The CDR3 totals 15 residues. Trimming left V 9 bases short and J 0 bases short, with 15 bases between.

Comments on this clone: The junction departs from the called germline gene at one end, perhaps through a read error. The chain is built from TRBV10-2 and TRBJ2-4; possibly TRBD1 for D (6 bases). The germline V gene has CDR1 WSHSY and CDR2 SAAADI. This CDR3 has 11 residues. The DNA of the CDR3 is TGCGCCAGCAGTGAGGGGGGCCAGAGCGCCTTC. Amino acid sequence: CASSEGGQSAF.

The rearrangement links TRBV5-1 to TRBJ1-4; 7 bases agree with TRBD1. CDR1 is SGHRS and CDR2 is YFSETQ in the germline V gene. The CDR3 consists of 16 residues. V dropped 3 bases and J dropped 6; count of bases not matched to a gene: 11. Here the CDR3 reads CASSWDTGVPDEKLFF. In DNA, the CDR3 is TGCGCCAGCAGCTGGGACACAGGGGTTCCGGATGAAAAACTGTTTTTT.

The chain recombines TRBV27 with TRBJ1-1; TRBD1 aligns across 7 bases. J lost 3 bases, V lost 6 bases, and 7 bases had no gene match. Germline-derived CDR1 and CDR2 are MNHEY and SMNVEV (reference sequence). The CDR3 loop spans 14 amino acids. The CDR3 DNA sequence: TGTGCCAGCAGCGTACAGGGGAGCTACACTGAAGCTTTCTTT. As protein: CASSVQGSYTEAFF.

The chain joins TRBV19 to TRBJ2-7, with D possibly matching TRBD1 (6 bases). The CDR3 covers 15 residues. Looked up from germline, CDR1 is LNHDA and CDR2 is SQIVND (reference sequence). V was pared by 4 bases and J by 6 bases, with 19 bases between. In nucleotides, the CDR3 is TGTGCCAGTAGTAACCGGCTGGACAGTAAGGGCGAGCAGTACTTC. Its protein product is CASSNRLDSKGEQYF.